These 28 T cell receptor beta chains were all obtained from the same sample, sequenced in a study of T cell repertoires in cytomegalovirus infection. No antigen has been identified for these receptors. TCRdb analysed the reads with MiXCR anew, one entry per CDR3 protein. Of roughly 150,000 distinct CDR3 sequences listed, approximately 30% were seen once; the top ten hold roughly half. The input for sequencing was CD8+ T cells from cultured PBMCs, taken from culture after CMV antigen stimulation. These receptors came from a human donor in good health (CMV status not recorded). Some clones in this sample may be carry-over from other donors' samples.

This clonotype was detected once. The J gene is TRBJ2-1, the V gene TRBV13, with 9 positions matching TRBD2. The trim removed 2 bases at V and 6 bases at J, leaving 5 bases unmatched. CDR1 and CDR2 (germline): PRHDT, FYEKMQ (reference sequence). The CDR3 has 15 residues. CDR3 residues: CASSLILAGINEQFF. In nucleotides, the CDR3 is TGTGCCAGCAGCTTAATCCTAGCGGGGATCAATGAGCAGTTCTTC. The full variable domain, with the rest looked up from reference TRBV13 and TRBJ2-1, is AAGVIQSPRHLIKEKRETATLKCYPIPRHDTVYWYQQGPGQDPQFLISFYEKMQSDKGSIPDRFSAQQFSDYHSELNMSSLELGDSALYFCASSLILAGINEQFFGPGTRLTVL.

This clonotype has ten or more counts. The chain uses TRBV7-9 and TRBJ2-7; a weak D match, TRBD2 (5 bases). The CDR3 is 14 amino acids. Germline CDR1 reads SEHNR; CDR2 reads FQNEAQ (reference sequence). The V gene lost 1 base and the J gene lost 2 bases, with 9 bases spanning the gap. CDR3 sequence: CASSLGGLTYEQYF. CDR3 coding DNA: TGTGCCAGCAGCTTAGGAGGGTTGACCTACGAGCAGTACTTC.

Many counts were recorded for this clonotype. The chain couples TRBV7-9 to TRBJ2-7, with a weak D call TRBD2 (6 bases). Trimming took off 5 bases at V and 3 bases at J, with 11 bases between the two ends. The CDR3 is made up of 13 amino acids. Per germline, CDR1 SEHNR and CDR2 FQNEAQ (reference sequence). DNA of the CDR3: TGTGCCAGCAGCAGCGGGTTCCACTACGAGCAGTACTTC. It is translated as CASSSGFHYEQYF.

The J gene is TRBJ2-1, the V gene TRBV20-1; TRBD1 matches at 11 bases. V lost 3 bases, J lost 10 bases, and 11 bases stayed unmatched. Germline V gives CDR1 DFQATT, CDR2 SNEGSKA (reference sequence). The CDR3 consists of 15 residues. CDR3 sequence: CSARYSGTGGQEQFF. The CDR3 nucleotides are TGCAGTGCTAGGTACTCCGGGACAGGGGGTCAGGAGCAGTTCTTC.

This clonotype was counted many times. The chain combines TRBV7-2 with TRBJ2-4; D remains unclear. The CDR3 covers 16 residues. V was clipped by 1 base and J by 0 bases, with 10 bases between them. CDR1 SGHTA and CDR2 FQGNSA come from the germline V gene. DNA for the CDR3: TGTGCCAGCAGCTTAGGAGGAGTAGAAGCCAAAAACATTCAGTACTTC. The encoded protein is CASSLGGVEAKNIQYF.

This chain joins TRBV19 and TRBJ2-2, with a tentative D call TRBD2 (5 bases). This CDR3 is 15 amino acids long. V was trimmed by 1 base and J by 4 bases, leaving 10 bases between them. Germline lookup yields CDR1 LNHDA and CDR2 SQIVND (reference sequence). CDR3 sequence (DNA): TGTGCCAGTAGTATAGGGGGAGTTCCCACCGGGGAGCTGTTTTTT. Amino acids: CASSIGGVPTGELFF.

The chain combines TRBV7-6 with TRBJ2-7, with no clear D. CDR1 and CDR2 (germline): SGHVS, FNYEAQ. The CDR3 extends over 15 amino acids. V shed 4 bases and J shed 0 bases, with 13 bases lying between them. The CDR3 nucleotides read TGTGCCAGCAGCTCACCCCTAGTGGACTCCTACGAGCAGTACTTC. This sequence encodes CASSSPLVDSYEQYF.

The CDR3 region is CASSLRRGLAGDARNEQFF. Written as DNA, the CDR3 is TGCGCCAGCAGCTTGCGCAGGGGGCTAGCGGGAGACGCTAGGAATGAGCAGTTCTTC. The V gene is TRBV5-1, the J gene TRBJ2-1; 10 nucleotides agree with TRBD2. Per germline, CDR1 SGHRS and CDR2 YFSETQ. The CDR3 length is 19 residues. V shed 1 base and J 7 bases; nucleotides not matched to a gene: 17.

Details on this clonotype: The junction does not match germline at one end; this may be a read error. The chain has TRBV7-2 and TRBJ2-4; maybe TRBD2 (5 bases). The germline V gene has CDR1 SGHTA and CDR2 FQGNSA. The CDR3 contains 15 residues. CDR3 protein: CASSLYKGSADGVNF. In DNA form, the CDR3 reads TGTGCCAGCAGCTTATATAAGGGCTCTGCGGACGGGGTGAACTTC.

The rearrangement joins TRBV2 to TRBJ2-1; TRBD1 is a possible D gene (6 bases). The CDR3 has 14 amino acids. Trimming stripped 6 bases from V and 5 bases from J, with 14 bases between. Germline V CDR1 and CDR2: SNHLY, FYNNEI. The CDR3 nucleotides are TGTGCCAGCAGCCCCCCACAGGGCAACAATGAGCAGTTCTTC. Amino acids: CASSPPQGNNEQFF.

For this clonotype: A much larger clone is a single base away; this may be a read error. The CDR3: CASSPNRGTEAFF. Written as DNA, the CDR3 is TGTGCCAGCAGCCCCAACAGGGGAACTGAAGCTTTCTTT. The V call is TRBV7-8, the J call TRBJ1-1; 7 bases align to TRBD1. The CDR3 is 13 amino acids. Looked up from germline, CDR1 is SGHVS and CDR2 is FQNEAQ. V shed 5 bases and J 5 bases; nucleotides not matched to a gene: 5.

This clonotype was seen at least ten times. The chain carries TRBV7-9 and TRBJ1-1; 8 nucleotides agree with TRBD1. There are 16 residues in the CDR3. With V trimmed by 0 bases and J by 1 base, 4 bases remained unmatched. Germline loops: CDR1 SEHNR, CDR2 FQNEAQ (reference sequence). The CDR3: CASSLASDRGNTEAFF. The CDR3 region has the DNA TGTGCCAGCAGCTTAGCTTCCGACAGGGGGAACACTGAAGCTTTCTTT. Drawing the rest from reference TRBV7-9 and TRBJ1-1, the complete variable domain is DTGVSQNPRHKITKRGQNVTFRCDPISEHNRLYWYRQTLGQGPEFLTYFQNEAQLEKSRLLSDRFSAERPKGSFSTLEIQRTEQGDSAMYLCASSLASDRGNTEAFFGQGTRLTVV.

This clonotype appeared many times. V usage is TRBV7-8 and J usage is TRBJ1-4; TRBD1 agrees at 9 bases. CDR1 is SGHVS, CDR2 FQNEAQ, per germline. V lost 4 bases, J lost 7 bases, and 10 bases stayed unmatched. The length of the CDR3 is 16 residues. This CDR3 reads CASSWPRGQGGEKLFF. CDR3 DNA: TGTGCCAGCAGCTGGCCCCGGGGACAGGGTGGTGAAAAACTGTTTTTT.

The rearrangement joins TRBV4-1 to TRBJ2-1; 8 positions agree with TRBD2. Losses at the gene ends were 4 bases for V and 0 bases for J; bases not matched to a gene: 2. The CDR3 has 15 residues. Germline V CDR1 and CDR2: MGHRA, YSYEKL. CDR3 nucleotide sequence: TGCGCCAGCAGCCGACTAGCGAACTCCTACAATGAGCAGTTCTTC. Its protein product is CASSRLANSYNEQFF.

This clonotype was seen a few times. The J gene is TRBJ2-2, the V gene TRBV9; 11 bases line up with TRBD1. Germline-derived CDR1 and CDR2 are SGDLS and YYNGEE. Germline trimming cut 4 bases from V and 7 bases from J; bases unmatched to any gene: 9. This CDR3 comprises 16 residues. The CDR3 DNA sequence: TGTGCCAGCAGCAGAAGGACAGGGGGCGTAGGCGGGGAGCTGTTTTTT. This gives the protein CASSRRTGGVGGELFF.

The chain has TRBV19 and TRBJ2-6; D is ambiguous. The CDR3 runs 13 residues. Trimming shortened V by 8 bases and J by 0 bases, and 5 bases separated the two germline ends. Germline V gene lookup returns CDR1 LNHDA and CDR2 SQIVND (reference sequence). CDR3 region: CASGLSGANVLTF. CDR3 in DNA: TGTGCCAGTGGCCTCTCTGGGGCCAACGTCCTGACTTTC.

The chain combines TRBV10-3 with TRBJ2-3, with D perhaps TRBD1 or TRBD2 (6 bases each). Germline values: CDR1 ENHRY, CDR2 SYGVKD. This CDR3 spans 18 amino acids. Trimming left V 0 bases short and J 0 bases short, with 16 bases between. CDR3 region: CAISESTPGAFSTDTQYF. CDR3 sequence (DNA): TGTGCCATCAGTGAGTCGACACCGGGGGCCTTTAGCACAGATACGCAGTATTTT.

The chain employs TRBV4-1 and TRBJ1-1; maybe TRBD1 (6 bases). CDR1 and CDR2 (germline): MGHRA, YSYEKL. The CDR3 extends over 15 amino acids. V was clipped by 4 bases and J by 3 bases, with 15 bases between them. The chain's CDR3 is CASSRQTGIDTEAFF. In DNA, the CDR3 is TGCGCCAGCAGCCGTCAAACAGGGATTGACACTGAAGCTTTCTTT.

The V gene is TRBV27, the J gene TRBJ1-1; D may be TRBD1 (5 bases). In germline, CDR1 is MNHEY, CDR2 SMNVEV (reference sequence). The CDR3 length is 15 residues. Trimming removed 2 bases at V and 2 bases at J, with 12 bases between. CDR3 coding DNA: TGTGCCAGCAGTTTAATCGGGGCGTCAAACACTGAAGCTTTCTTT. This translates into CASSLIGASNTEAFF.

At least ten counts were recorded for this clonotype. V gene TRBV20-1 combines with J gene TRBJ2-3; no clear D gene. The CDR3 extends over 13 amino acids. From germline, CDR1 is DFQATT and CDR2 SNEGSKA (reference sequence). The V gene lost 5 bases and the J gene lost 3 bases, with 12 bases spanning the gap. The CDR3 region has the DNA TGCAGTGCTCCCCTGTGGGAAACAGATACGCAGTATTTT. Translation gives CSAPLWETDTQYF.

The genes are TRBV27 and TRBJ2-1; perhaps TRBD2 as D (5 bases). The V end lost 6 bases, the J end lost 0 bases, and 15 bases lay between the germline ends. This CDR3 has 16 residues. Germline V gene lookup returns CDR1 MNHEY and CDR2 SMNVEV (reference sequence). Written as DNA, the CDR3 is TGTGCCAGCAGCTTTTCGAGAGGACTCTCCTACAATGAGCAGTTCTTC. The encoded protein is CASSFSRGLSYNEQFF.

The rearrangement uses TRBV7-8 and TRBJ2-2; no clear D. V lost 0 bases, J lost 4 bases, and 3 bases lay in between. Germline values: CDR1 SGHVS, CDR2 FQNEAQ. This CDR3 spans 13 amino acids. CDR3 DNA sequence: TGTGCCAGCAGCTTAGCGAGCACCGGGGAGCTGTTTTTT. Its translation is CASSLASTGELFF.

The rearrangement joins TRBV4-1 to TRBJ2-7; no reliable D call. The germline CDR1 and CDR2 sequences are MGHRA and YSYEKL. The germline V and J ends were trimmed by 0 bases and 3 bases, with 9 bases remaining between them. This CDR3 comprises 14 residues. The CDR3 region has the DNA TGCGCCAGCAGCCAAGATGAGAGATACTACGAGCAGTACTTC. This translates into CASSQDERYYEQYF.

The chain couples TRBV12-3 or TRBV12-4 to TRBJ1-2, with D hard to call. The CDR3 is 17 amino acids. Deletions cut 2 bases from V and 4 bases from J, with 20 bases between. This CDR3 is CASSLSPTPVAGYGYTF. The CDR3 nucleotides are TGTGCCAGCAGTTTATCCCCCACGCCGGTGGCCGGCTATGGCTACACCTTC.

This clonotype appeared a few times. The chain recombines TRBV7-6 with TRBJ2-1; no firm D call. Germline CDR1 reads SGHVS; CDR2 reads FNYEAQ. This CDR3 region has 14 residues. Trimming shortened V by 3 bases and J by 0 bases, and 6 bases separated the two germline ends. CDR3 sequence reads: CASSFSSSYNEQFF. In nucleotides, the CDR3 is TGTGCCAGCAGCTTCTCTAGCTCCTACAATGAGCAGTTCTTC. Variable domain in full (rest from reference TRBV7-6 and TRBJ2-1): GAGVSQSPRYKVTKRGQDVALRCDPISGHVSLYWYRQALGQGPEFLTYFNYEAQQDKSGLPNDRFSAERPEGSISTLTIQRTEQRDSAMYRCASSFSSSYNEQFFGPGTRLTVL.

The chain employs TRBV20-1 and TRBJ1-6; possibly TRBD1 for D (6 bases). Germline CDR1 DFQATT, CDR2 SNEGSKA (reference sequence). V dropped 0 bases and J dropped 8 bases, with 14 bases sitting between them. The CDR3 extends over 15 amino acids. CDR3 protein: CSARDLNRVDSPLHF. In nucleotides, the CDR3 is TGCAGTGCTAGAGATCTGAACAGGGTAGATTCACCCCTCCACTTT.

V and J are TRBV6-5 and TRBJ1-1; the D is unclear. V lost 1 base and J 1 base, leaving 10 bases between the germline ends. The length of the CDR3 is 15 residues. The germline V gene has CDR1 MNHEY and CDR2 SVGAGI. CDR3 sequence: CASSYYIGQNTEAFF. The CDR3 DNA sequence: TGTGCCAGCAGTTACTACATAGGGCAGAACACTGAAGCTTTCTTT.

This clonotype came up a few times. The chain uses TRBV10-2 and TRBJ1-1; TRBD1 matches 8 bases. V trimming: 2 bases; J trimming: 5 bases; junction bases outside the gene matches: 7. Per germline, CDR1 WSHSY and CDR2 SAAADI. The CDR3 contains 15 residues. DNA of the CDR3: TGCGCCAGCAGTGAGCCCTGGACAGGGAGTACTGAAGCTTTCTTT. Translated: CASSEPWTGSTEAFF.